The T cell receptor (beta chain) described here comes from a study of shared clonotypes between healthy human individuals. Study in general: Per-donor plates numbered three CD4 naive, three CD4 memory, two CD8 naive and one CD8 memory.

This CDR3 region has 13 residues. Germline CDR1 is SNHLY and CDR2 is FYNNEI. V lost 7 bases, J lost 6 bases, and 13 bases lay in between. The naive CD8 population came from CD45RO-negative cells selected for CCR7, without terminally differentiated effector memory CD45RA+ cells. This clone was detected a few times. Generated by immunoSEQ multiplex PCR, the TCRdb table keeps only in-frame clones and is missing some. Seen here are hundreds of thousands of clones, nearly 95% observed once, and the top ten hold less than 25%. This sequence was found in a man aged 25-45 years in good health. This chain connects TRBV2 to TRBJ2-1; D is perhaps TRBD1 or TRBD2 (5 bases each). Sequencing was done on a sample of naive CD8+ T cells sorted from blood. As DNA, the CDR3 is TGTGCCAGCACCAAAGGGACGTCCAATGAGCAGTTCTTC. It translates to CASTKGTSNEQFF. Combining the CDR3 with reference TRBV2 and TRBJ2-1 gives the whole variable domain EPEVTQTPSHQVTQMGQEVILRCVPISNHLYFYWYRQILGQKVEFLVSFYNNEISEKSEIFDDQFSVERPDGSNFTLKIRSTKLEDSAMYFCASTKGTSNEQFFGPGTRLTVL.